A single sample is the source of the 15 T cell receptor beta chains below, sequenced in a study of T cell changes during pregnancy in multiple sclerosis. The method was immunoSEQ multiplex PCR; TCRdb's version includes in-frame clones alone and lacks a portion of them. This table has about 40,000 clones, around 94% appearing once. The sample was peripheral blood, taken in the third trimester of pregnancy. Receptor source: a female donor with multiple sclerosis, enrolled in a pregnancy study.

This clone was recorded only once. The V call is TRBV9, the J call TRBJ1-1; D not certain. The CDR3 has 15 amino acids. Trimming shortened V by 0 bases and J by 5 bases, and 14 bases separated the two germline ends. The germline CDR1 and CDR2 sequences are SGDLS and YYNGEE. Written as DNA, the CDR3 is TGTGCCAGCAGCGTAGAAGTTTGGGAGGGAACTGAAGCTTTCTTT. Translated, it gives CASSVEVWEGTEAFF.

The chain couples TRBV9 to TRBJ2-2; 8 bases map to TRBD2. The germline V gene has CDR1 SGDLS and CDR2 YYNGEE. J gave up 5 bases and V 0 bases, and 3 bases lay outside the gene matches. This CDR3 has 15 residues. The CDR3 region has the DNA TGTGCCAGCAGCGTAGCTGCTAGCGGGACCGGGGAGCTGTTTTTT. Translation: CASSVAASGTGELFF.

The CDR3, as DNA: TGTGCCAGCAGTTACGGGAGCTCCTACAATGAGCAGTTCTTC. It codes for CASSYGSSYNEQFF. The rearrangement links TRBV6-5 to TRBJ2-1, with a weak D call TRBD2 (5 bases). Germline CDR1 is MNHEY and CDR2 is SVGAGI. The CDR3 has 14 amino acids. Trimming pared 2 bases from V and 0 bases from J, leaving 5 bases between.

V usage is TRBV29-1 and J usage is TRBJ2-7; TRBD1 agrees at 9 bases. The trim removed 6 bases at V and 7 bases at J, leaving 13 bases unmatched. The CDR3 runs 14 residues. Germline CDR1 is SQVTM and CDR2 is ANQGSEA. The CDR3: CSVGLPQGAREQYF. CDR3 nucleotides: TGCAGCGTCGGGTTGCCACAGGGGGCGCGAGAGCAGTACTTC.

The CDR3 protein is CASRDSGRLGQETQYF. The CDR3 DNA follows: TGTGCCAGCAGGGATAGCGGGAGGCTGGGCCAAGAGACCCAGTACTTC. The chain employs TRBV28 and TRBJ2-5; 10 positions agree with TRBD2. The V gene's germline CDR1 is MDHEN and CDR2 SYDVKM. There are 16 residues in the CDR3. After removal of 6 bases from V and 1 base from J, the junction contained 8 bases not matched to a gene. The entire variable domain, with the rest obtained from reference TRBV28 and TRBJ2-5, is as follows: DVKVTQSSRYLVKRTGEKVFLECVQDMDHENMFWYRQDPGLGLRLIYFSYDVKMKEKGDIPEGYSVSREKKERFSLILESASTNQTSMYLCASRDSGRLGQETQYFGPGTRLLVL.

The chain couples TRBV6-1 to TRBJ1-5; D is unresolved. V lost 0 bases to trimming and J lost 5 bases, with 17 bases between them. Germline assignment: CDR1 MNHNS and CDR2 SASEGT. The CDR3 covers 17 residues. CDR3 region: CASSEAEVRGLYQPQHF. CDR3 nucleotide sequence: TGTGCCAGCAGTGAAGCGGAGGTCAGAGGCCTTTATCAGCCCCAGCATTTT.

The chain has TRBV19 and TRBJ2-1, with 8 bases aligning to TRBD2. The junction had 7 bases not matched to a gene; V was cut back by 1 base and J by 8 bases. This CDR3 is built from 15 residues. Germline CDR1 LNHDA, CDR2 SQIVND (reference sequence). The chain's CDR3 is CASSIVQGLAYEQFF. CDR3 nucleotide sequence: TGTGCCAGTAGTATAGTCCAAGGACTAGCTTATGAGCAGTTCTTC. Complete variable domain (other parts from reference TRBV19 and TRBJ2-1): DGGITQSPKYLFRKEGQNVTLSCEQNLNHDAMYWYRQDPGQGLRLIYYSQIVNDFQKGDIAEGYSVSREKKESFPLTVTSAQKNPTAFYLCASSIVQGLAYEQFFGPGTRLTVL.

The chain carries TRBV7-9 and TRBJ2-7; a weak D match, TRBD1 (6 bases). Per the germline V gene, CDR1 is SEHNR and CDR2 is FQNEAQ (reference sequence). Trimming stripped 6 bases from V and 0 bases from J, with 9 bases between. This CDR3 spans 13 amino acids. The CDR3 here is CASSPDSSYEQYF. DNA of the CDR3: TGTGCCAGCAGTCCGGACAGCTCCTACGAGCAGTACTTC. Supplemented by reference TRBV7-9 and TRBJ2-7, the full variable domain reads DTGVSQNPRHKITKRGQNVTFRCDPISEHNRLYWYRQTLGQGPEFLTYFQNEAQLEKSRLLSDRFSAERPKGSFSTLEIQRTEQGDSAMYLCASSPDSSYEQYFGPGTRLTVT.

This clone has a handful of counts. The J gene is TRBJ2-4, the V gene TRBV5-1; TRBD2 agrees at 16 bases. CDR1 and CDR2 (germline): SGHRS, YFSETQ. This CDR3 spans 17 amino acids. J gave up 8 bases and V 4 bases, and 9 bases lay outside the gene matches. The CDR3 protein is CASSAGTSGRAGDIQYF. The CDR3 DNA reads TGCGCCAGCAGCGCCGGGACTAGCGGGAGGGCCGGGGACATTCAGTACTTC.

CDR3 in DNA: TGTGCCAGCAGCTTGGGCATGAGGACAGGGGGAGGGTGGACTGAAGCTTTCTTT. It translates to CASSLGMRTGGGWTEAFF. The chain uses TRBV7-2 and TRBJ1-1; 10 bases are a match to TRBD1. This CDR3 region has 18 residues. CDR1 and CDR2 (germline): SGHTA, FQGNSA. V lost 3 bases to trimming and J lost 5 bases; unmatched junction nucleotides: 15. Filled out from reference TRBV7-2 and TRBJ1-1, the complete variable domain reads GAGVSQSPSNKVTEKGKDVELRCDPISGHTALYWYRQSLGQGLEFLIYFQGNSAPDKSGLPSDRFSAERTGGSVSTLTIQRTQQEDSAVYLCASSLGMRTGGGWTEAFFGQGTRLTVV.

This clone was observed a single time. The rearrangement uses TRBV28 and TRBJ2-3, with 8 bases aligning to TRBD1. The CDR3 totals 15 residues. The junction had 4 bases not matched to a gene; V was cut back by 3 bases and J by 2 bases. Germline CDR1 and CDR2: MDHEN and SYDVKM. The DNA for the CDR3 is TGTGCCAGCAGTTTTATGGACAGGGTCACAGATACGCAGTATTTT. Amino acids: CASSFMDRVTDTQYF.

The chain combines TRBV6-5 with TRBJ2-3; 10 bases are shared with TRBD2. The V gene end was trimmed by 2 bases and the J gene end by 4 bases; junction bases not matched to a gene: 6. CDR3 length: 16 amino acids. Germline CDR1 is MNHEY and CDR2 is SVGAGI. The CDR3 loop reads CASSYGLAGAPDTQYF. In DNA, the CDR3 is TGTGCCAGCAGTTACGGTCTAGCGGGGGCCCCAGATACGCAGTATTTT.

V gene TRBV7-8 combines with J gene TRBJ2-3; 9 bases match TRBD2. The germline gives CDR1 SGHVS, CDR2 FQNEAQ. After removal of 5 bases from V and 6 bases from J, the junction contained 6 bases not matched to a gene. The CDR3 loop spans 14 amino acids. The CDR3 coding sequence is TGTGCCAGCAGCCGTAGCGGGAGTGAGGATACGCAGTATTTT. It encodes CASSRSGSEDTQYF. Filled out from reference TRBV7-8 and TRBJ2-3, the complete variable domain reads GAGVSQSPRYKVAKRGQDVALRCDPISGHVSLFWYQQALGQGPEFLTYFQNEAQLDKSGLPSDRFFAERPEGSVSTLKIQRTQQEDSAVYLCASSRSGSEDTQYFGPGTRLTVL.

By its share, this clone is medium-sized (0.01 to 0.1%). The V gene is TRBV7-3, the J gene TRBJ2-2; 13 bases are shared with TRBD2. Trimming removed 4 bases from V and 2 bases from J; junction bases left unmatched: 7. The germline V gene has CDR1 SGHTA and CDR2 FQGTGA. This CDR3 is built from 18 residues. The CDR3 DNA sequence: TGTGCCAGCAGCTCCGGGACTAGCGGGGATCCTAACACCGGGGAGCTGTTTTTT. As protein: CASSSGTSGDPNTGELFF.

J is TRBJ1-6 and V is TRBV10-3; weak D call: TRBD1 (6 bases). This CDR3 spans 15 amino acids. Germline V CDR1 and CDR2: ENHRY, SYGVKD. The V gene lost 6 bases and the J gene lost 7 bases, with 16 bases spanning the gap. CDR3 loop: CAISPTTGWNSPLHF. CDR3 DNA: TGTGCCATCAGCCCAACCACAGGGTGGAATTCACCCCTCCACTTT.